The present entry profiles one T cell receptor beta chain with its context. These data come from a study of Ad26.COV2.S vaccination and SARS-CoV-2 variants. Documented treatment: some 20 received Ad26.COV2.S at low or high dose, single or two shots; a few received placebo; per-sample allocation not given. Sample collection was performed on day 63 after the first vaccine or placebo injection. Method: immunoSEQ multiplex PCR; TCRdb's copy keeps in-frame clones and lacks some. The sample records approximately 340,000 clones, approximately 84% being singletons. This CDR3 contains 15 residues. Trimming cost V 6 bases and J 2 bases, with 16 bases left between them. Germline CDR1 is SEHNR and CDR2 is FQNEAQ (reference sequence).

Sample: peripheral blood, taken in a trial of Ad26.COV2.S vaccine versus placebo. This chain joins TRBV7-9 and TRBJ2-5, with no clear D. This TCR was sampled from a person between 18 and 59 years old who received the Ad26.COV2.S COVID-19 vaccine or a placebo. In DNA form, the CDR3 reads TGTGCCAGCAGGTCCCCGGTCGGAGAGCAAGAGACCCAGTACTTC. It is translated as CASRSPVGEQETQYF.